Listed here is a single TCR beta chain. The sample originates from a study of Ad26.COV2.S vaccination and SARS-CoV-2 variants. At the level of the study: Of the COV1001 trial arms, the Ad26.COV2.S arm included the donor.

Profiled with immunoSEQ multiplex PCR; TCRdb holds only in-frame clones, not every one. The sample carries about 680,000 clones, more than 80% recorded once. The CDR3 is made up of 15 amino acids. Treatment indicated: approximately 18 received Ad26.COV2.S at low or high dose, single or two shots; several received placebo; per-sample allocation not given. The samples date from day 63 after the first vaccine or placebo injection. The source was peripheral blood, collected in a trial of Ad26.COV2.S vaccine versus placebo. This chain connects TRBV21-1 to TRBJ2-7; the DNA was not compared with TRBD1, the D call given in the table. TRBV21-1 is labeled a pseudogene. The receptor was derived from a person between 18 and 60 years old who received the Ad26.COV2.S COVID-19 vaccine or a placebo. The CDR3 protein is CASSKRTGGSYEQYF. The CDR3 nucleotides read TGTGCCAGCAGCAAGAGGACAGGGGGGTCCTACGAGCAGTACTTC.